Following are 25 T cell receptor beta chains from one sample sequenced in a study of STAT3 mutations in large granular lymphocyte leukemia. Libraries were prepared by immunoSEQ multiplex PCR; TCRdb keeps only in-frame clonotypes and omits some of them. The table has tens of thousands of clones, roughly three quarters seen once; the top ten hold approximately 0.41%. The study, taken as a whole, reports: In T-cell large granular lymphocyte leukemia, about half of patients showed multiple immunodominant subclonotypes.

These receptors' targets are unknown. Material for sequencing was PBMCs. All receptors derive from a human donor with T large granular lymphocyte leukemia. Some clones in this sample may be carry-over from other donors' samples.

The V call is TRBV7-8, the J call TRBJ2-7; no definite D call. The CDR3 runs 14 residues. CDR1 is SGHVS, CDR2 FQNEAQ, per germline. V was shortened by 1 base and J by 2 bases, with 9 bases between the two germline ends. The CDR3 sequence is CASSLGRGPYEQYF. CDR3 bases: TGTGCCAGCAGCTTAGGTCGAGGACCCTACGAGCAGTACTTC.

This chain joins TRBV27 and TRBJ2-2; D uncertain. This CDR3 contains 15 residues. V was pared by 4 bases and J by 4 bases, with 13 bases between. Looked up from germline, CDR1 is MNHEY and CDR2 is SMNVEV (reference sequence). The CDR3 spells CASSWVYGPTGELFF. Written as DNA, the CDR3 is TGTGCCAGCAGTTGGGTCTACGGCCCCACCGGGGAGCTGTTTTTT.

The V call is TRBV7-9, the J call TRBJ1-2; 9 bases are a match to TRBD1. The germline CDR1 and CDR2 sequences are SEHNR and FQNEAQ (reference sequence). V dropped 7 bases and J dropped 4; count of bases not matched to a gene: 4. This CDR3 spans 13 amino acids. CDR3 nucleotide sequence: TGTGCCAGCAATACGGGACAGGGCTATGGCTACACCTTC. It specifies CASNTGQGYGYTF.

V and J are TRBV7-9 and TRBJ2-1; weak D call: TRBD1 (6 bases). In germline, CDR1 is SEHNR, CDR2 FQNEAQ (reference sequence). The CDR3 extends over 15 amino acids. The V end was cut by 5 bases, the J end by 6 bases, with 17 bases between. CDR3 DNA sequence: TGTGCCAGCAGCGACAATCAGGGGCTTAGCAATGAGCAGTTCTTC. Residues: CASSDNQGLSNEQFF.

This sequence joins TRBV27 and TRBJ2-7; 7 nucleotides agree with TRBD1. The CDR3 covers 17 residues. The germline V gene encodes CDR1 MNHEY and CDR2 SMNVEV (reference sequence). The J segment lost 0 bases and the V segment lost 5 bases, leaving 13 bases of the junction unmatched. This CDR3 is CASSLIPGQSLSYEQYF. CDR3 in DNA: TGTGCCAGCAGTCTCATCCCGGGACAGAGTCTCTCCTACGAGCAGTACTTC.

V is TRBV9 and J is TRBJ2-5; D unresolved. Germline CDR1 and CDR2: SGDLS and YYNGEE. V dropped 0 bases and J dropped 5 bases, with 2 bases sitting between them. The CDR3 is 11 residues long. CDR3 protein: CASSVAETQYF. CDR3 coding DNA: TGTGCCAGCAGCGTAGCGGAGACCCAGTACTTC.

The V and J genes are TRBV18 and TRBJ2-1; D remains ambiguous. In germline, CDR1 is KGHSH, CDR2 LQKENI. The length of the CDR3 is 15 residues. Trimming cost V 0 bases and J 5 bases, with 11 bases left between them. This CDR3 is CASSPPQPLNNEQFF. CDR3 nucleotides: TGTGCCAGCTCACCACCCCAGCCTCTGAACAATGAGCAGTTCTTC.

Only a few counts were recorded for this clone. The chain carries TRBV28 and TRBJ1-1; no clear D gene. V shed 7 bases and J shed 4 bases, with 7 bases lying between them. Germline assignment: CDR1 MDHEN and CDR2 SYDVKM. CDR3 size: 11 residues. The CDR3 region has the DNA TGTGCCAGCAAGAAGGGCACTGAAGCTTTCTTT. Translating it yields CASKKGTEAFF. The variable domain in full, completed from reference TRBV28 and TRBJ1-1, reads DVKVTQSSRYLVKRTGEKVFLECVQDMDHENMFWYRQDPGLGLRLIYFSYDVKMKEKGDIPEGYSVSREKKERFSLILESASTNQTSMYLCASKKGTEAFFGQGTRLTVV.

This rearrangement joins TRBV5-4 to TRBJ1-3; D gene ambiguous. The V end lost 3 bases, the J end lost 0 bases, and 7 bases lay between the germline ends. CDR3 length equals 14 residues. Germline V lookup: CDR1 SGHNT, CDR2 YYREEE (reference sequence). The CDR3 sequence is CASSSGFSGNTIYF. The CDR3 DNA sequence: TGTGCCAGCAGCTCGGGTTTCTCTGGAAACACCATATATTTT.

The CDR3 DNA follows: TGTGCCAGCAGCTTTCCCCCAAGCGGGACGAACACCGGGGAGCTGTTTTTT. Its translation is CASSFPPSGTNTGELFF. The chain is built from TRBV11-1 and TRBJ2-2, with TRBD2 matching over 7 bases. The CDR3 is 17 amino acids. The germline gives CDR1 SGHAT, CDR2 FQDESV (reference sequence). V shed 3 bases and J 0 bases; nucleotides not matched to a gene: 7. The full variable domain, in which reference TRBV11-1 and TRBJ2-2 provide the parts outside the CDR3, is EAEVAQSPRYKITEKSQAVAFWCDPISGHATLYWYRQILGQGPELLVQFQDESVVDDSQLPKDRFSAERLKGVDSTLKIQPAELGDSAMYLCASSFPPSGTNTGELFFGEGSRLTVL.

The rearrangement joins TRBV19 to TRBJ1-5; unclear D gene. Between the trimmed V and J ends, which lost 6 bases and 0 bases, there was a span of 12 bases. Looked up from germline, CDR1 is LNHDA and CDR2 is SQIVND (reference sequence). This CDR3 is built from 15 residues. Written as DNA, the CDR3 is TGTGCCAGTAGCCTCTTGGTCTATAGCAATCAGCCCCAGCATTTT. Translated: CASSLLVYSNQPQHF.

The V gene is TRBV4-1, the J gene TRBJ2-2; 10 nucleotides align to TRBD2. This CDR3 has 20 residues. CDR1 and CDR2 from the germline V gene are MGHRA and YSYEKL. Unmatched junction bases numbered 14, after V lost 4 bases and J lost 0 bases. CDR3 region: CASSPRWVPSGGTNTGELFF. The CDR3, as DNA: TGCGCCAGCAGCCCCCGGTGGGTCCCTAGCGGGGGCACGAACACCGGGGAGCTGTTTTTT.

This clone was counted once. The gene calls are TRBV6-6 and TRBJ2-7; D is ambiguous. The CDR3 length is 11 residues. The germline V gene has CDR1 MNHNY and CDR2 SVGAGI (reference sequence). V lost 8 bases, J lost 3 bases, and 8 bases lay in between. DNA for the CDR3: TGTGCCAGCGAAGCTAACTACGAGCAGTACTTC. Amino acids: CASEANYEQYF.

The chain uses TRBV5-1 and TRBJ2-7, with D possibly TRBD1 on 6 matching bases. This CDR3 contains 15 residues. Trimming shortened V by 0 bases and J by 4 bases, and 14 bases separated the two germline ends. Germline V gene sequence: CDR1 SGHRS, CDR2 YFSETQ. CDR3 nucleotides: TGCGCCAGCAGCTTGGAAACAGGGCAAAGGTACGAGCAGTACTTC. Its protein product is CASSLETGQRYEQYF.

The chain has TRBV5-8 and TRBJ2-7, with D perhaps TRBD1 (5 bases). The V and J ends lost 0 bases and 1 base respectively, with 8 bases between them. The CDR3 consists of 14 residues. Per germline, CDR1 SGHTS and CDR2 YDEGEE. CDR3 sequence (DNA): TGTGCCAGCAGCTTGGATTCAGGGTCCTACGAGCAGTACGTC. This translates into CASSLDSGSYEQYV.

This clone turned up a few times. This chain uses TRBV28 with TRBJ1-2; the D gene is possibly TRBD1 (5 bases). Trimming removed 6 bases from V and 9 bases from J, with 11 bases in between. Germline V gene data show CDR1 as MDHEN and CDR2 as SYDVKM. This CDR3 contains 11 residues. In nucleotides, the CDR3 is TGTGCCAGCAGAGAAGGACATCGCTACACCTTC. This codes for CASREGHRYTF.

J is TRBJ2-3 and V is TRBV2, with D possibly matching TRBD2 (5 bases). The length of the CDR3 is 15 residues. V lost 6 bases and J 6 bases, leaving 19 bases between the germline ends. The germline V gene has CDR1 SNHLY and CDR2 FYNNEI. The DNA of the CDR3 is TGTGCCAGCAGCCCCGCGGGTCTAGTCACCGATACGCAGTATTTT. Protein sequence: CASSPAGLVTDTQYF.

This chain links TRBV30 with TRBJ2-5; 10 nucleotides align to TRBD1. V lost 7 bases to trimming and J lost 2 bases; unmatched junction nucleotides: 4. The CDR3 loop spans 13 amino acids. Looked up from germline, CDR1 is GTSNPN and CDR2 is SVGIG (reference sequence). The CDR3 region has the DNA TGTGCCTCTACGGACAGGGGGCAAGAGACCCAGTACTTC. Its protein product is CASTDRGQETQYF.

V gene TRBV4-1 combines with J gene TRBJ2-1; D remains ambiguous. The CDR3 runs 14 residues. Per germline, CDR1 MGHRA and CDR2 YSYEKL. V was pared by 0 bases and J by 7 bases, with 10 bases between. Here the CDR3 DNA reads TGCGCCAGCAGCCAAGAGGAAAGAGCAAATGAGCAGTTCTTC. Its protein product is CASSQEERANEQFF.

The J gene is TRBJ2-5, the V gene TRBV28; 8 nucleotides agree with TRBD2. CDR3 length: 16 residues. Germline V gene data show CDR1 as MDHEN and CDR2 as SYDVKM. V lost 2 bases and J lost 5; bases outside the gene matches: 10. The CDR3 protein is CASSLRYRGGGETQYF. Written as DNA, the CDR3 is TGTGCCAGCAGTTTACGGTACCGGGGGGGAGGCGAGACCCAGTACTTC.

The chain uses TRBV28 and TRBJ2-2; D is undetermined. The CDR3 length is 13 residues. Germline CDR1 MDHEN, CDR2 SYDVKM. Trimming stripped 3 bases from V and 4 bases from J, with 6 bases between. The CDR3 DNA is TGTGCCAGCAGTTTCCCCGGCACCGGGGAGCTGTTTTTT. Its translation is CASSFPGTGELFF.

CDR3 sequence (DNA): TGTGCCAGCAGCTTAGACGACAGGCTTAACTATGGCTACACCTTC. Translating it yields CASSLDDRLNYGYTF. J is TRBJ1-2 and V is TRBV11-2, with D tentatively TRBD1 (6 bases). V gave up 0 bases and J gave up 1 base, with 9 bases separating them. Germline CDR1 and CDR2: SGHAT and FQNNGV. This CDR3 region has 15 residues.

This chain uses TRBV10-2 with TRBJ2-3, with 9 bases matching TRBD1. CDR1 and CDR2 (germline): WSHSY, SAAADI. CDR3 length: 15 residues. After removal of 6 bases from V and 0 bases from J, the junction contained 4 bases not matched to a gene. CDR3 DNA: TGCGCCAGCAGGGGGACAGGGACTAGCACAGATACGCAGTATTTT. Amino acids: CASRGTGTSTDTQYF.

The chain has TRBV5-6 and TRBJ1-1, with 7 bases that match TRBD1. Germline trimming cut 3 bases from V and 1 base from J; bases unmatched to any gene: 6. CDR1 is SGHDT and CDR2 is YYEEEE in the germline V gene. The CDR3 length is 15 residues. DNA for the CDR3: TGTGCCAGCAGCTACCTGAGGGGGCCGAACACTGAAGCTTTCTTT. This encodes CASSYLRGPNTEAFF.

V and J are TRBV5-4 and TRBJ1-1; a weak D match, TRBD1 (5 bases). CDR3 size: 14 residues. The germline V gene has CDR1 SGHNT and CDR2 YYREEE (reference sequence). Trimming removed 1 base at V and 4 bases at J, with 11 bases between. CDR3 residues: CASSLSARATEAFF. The DNA of the CDR3 is TGTGCCAGCAGCTTGTCGGCCAGGGCCACTGAAGCTTTCTTT.